This TCR beta chain was obtained from a study of shared clonotypes between healthy human individuals. Sequencing was at deep level. Source study methods: As immunoSEQ supplied junction-only sequences (without quality scores), filtering differed. Here immunoSEQ multiplex PCR was the method, and the copy in TCRdb shows in-frame clones only, minus some. V, J and clone size were drawn from that table, and D and trimming were deduced from the DNA. The sample includes about 2 million clones, 85% to 95% of them seen just once. Germline lookup yields CDR1 WNHNN and CDR2 SYGVQD (reference sequence). This CDR3 has 11 amino acids. Between the trimmed V and J ends, which lost 8 bases and 4 bases, there was a span of 9 bases.

The sample comprised naive CD4+ T cells sorted from blood. Subset reported: CD45RA+ positively selected. The clonotype comes from a man aged 18 to 30 in good health. J is TRBJ2-7 and V is TRBV10-1; D gene ambiguous. The CDR3 bases are TGCGCCAGCTCATCAGGTTACGAGCAGTACTTC. Its translation: CASSSGYEQYF.